The TCR beta chain described here comes from a study of immune characterization of retroperitoneal liposarcoma. The sample holds many counts of this clonotype. TCRdb reprocessed the PCR reads via MiXCR and lists one record per CDR3 protein. The sample comprises about 9,600 distinct CDR3 sequences, around 30% of which are singletons, and around 8.4% rests with the top ten. The CDR3 runs to 14 residues. Trimming at V came to 0 bases and at J to 8 bases, leaving 3 bases not matched to a gene. Germline-derived CDR1 and CDR2 are MNHNS and SASEGT. The sequenced material came from tumor tissue. The receptor's source is a male donor with retroperitoneal liposarcoma. The chain recombines TRBV6-1 with TRBJ2-4; 8 positions agree with TRBD2. The CDR3 loop reads CASSEALGGDIQYF. CDR3 coding DNA: TGTGCCAGCAGTGAAGCACTCGGGGGGGACATTCAGTACTTC.